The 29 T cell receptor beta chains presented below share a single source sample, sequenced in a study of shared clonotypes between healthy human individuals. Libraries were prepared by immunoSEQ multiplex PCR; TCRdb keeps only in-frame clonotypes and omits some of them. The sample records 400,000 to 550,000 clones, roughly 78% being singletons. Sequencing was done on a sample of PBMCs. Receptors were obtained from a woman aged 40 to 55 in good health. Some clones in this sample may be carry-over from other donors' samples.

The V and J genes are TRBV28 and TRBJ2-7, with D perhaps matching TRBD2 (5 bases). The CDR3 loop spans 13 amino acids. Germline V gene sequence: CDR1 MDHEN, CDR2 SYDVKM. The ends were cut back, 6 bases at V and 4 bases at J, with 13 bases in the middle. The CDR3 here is CASSPGSWYEQYF. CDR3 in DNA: TGTGCCAGCAGCCCGGGGTCCTGGTACGAGCAGTACTTC.

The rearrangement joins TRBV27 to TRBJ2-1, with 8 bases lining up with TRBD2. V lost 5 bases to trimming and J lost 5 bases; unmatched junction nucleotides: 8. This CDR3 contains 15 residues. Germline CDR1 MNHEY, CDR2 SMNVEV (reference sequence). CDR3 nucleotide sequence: TGTGCCAGCAGTCACGGGACTAGTTTCCACAATGAGCAGTTCTTC. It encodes CASSHGTSFHNEQFF.

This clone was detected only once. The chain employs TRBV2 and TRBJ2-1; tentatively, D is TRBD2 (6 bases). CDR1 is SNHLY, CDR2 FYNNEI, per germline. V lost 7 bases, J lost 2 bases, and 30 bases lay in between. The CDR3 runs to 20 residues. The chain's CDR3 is CASTRPSGGDERRTYNEQFF. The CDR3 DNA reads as TGTGCCAGCACTAGACCAAGCGGAGGGGACGAACGGCGAACCTACAATGAGCAGTTCTTC.

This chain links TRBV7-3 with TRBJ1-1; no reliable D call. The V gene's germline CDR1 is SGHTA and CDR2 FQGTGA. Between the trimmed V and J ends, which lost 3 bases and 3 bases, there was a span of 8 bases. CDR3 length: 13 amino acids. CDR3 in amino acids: CASSFASYTEAFF. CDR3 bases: TGTGCCAGCAGCTTCGCGTCGTACACTGAAGCTTTCTTT.

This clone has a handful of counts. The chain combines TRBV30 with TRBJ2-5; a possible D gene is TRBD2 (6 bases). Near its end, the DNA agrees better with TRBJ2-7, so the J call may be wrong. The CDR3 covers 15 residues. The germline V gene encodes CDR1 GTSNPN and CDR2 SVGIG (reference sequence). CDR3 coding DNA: TGTGCCTGGAGTCGTATAGCGGTCCTCTCCTACGAGCAGTACTTC. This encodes CAWSRIAVLSYEQYF.

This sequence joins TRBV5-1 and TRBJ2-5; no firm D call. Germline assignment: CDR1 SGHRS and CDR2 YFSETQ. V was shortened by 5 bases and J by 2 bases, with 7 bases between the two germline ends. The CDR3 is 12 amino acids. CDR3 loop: CASRMEQETQYF. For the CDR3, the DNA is TGCGCCAGCAGGATGGAGCAAGAGACCCAGTACTTC. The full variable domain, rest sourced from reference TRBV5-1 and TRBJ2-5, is KAGVTQTPRYLIKTRGQQVTLSCSPISGHRSVSWYQQTPGQGLQFLFEYFSETQRNKGNFPGRFSGRQFSNSRSEMNVSTLELGDSALYLCASRMEQETQYFGPGTRLLVL.

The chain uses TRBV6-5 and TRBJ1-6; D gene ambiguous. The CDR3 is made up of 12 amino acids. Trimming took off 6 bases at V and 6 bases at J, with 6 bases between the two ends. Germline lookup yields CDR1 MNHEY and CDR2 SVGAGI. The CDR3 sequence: CASSRTNSPLHF. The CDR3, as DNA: TGTGCCAGCAGCCGAACTAATTCACCCCTCCACTTT.

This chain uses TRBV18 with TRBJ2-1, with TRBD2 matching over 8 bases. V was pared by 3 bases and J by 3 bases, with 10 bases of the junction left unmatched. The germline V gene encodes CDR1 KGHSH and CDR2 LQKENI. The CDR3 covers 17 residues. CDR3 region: CASSPTITSGSYNEQFF. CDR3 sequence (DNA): TGTGCCAGCTCACCGACAATTACTAGCGGAAGCTACAATGAGCAGTTCTTC.

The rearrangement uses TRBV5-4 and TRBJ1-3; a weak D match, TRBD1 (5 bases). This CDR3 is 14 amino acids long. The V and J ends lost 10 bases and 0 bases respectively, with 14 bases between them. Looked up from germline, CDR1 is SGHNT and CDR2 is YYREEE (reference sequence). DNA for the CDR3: TGTGCCTCCAGACGGGACCTCTCTGGAAACACCATATATTTT. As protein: CASRRDLSGNTIYF.

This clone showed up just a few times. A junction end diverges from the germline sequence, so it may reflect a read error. CDR3 bases: TGTGCCGGCAGTTTAAGTCCTTACAACGAGCAGTACTTC. Its protein product is CAGSLSPYNEQYF. The chain is built from TRBV27 and TRBJ2-7; D remains unclear. Per germline, CDR1 MNHEY and CDR2 SMNVEV (reference sequence). CDR3 length: 13 residues.

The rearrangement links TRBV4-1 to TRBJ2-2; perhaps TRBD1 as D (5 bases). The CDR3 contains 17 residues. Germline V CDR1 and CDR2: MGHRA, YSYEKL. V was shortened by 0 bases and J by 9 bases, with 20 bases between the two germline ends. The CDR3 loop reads CASSQDSLRPNRRELFF. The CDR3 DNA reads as TGCGCCAGCAGCCAAGACTCTCTACGACCCAACAGGCGGGAGCTGTTTTTT.

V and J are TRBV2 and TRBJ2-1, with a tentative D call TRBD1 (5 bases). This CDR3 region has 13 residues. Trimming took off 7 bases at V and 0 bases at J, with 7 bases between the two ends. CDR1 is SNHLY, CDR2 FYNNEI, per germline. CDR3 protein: CASTDSSYNEQFF. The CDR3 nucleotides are TGTGCCAGCACCGACAGCTCCTACAATGAGCAGTTCTTC.

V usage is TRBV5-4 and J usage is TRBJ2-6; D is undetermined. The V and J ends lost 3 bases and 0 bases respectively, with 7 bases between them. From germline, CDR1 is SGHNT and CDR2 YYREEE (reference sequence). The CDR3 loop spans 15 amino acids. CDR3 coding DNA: TGTGCCAGCAGCTCGCCGGACTCTGGGGCCAACGTCCTGACTTTC. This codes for CASSSPDSGANVLTF. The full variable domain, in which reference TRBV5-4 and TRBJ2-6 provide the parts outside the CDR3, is ETGVTQSPTHLIKTRGQQVTLRCSSQSGHNTVSWYQQALGQGPQFIFQYYREEENGRGNFPPRFSGLQFPNYSSELNVNALELDDSALYLCASSSPDSGANVLTFGAGSRLTVL.

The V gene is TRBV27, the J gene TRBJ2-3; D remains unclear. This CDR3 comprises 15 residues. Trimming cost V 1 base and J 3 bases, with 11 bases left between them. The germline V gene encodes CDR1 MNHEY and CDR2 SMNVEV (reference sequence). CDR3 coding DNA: TGTGCCAGCAGTTTATTAGGACGGGTAACAGATACGCAGTATTTT. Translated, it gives CASSLLGRVTDTQYF.

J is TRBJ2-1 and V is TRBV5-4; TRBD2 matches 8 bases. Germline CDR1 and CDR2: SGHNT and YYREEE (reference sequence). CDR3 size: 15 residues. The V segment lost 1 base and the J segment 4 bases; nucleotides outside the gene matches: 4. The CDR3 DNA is TGTGCCAGCAGCTTGACTAGCGGAGCTTACAATGAGCAGTTCTTC. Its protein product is CASSLTSGAYNEQFF.

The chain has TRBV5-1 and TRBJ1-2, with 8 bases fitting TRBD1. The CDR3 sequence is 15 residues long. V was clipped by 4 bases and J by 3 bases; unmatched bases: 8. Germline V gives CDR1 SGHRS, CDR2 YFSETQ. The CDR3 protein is CASSPQGAFDYGYTF. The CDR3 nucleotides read TGCGCCAGCAGCCCCCAGGGGGCGTTCGACTATGGCTACACCTTC.

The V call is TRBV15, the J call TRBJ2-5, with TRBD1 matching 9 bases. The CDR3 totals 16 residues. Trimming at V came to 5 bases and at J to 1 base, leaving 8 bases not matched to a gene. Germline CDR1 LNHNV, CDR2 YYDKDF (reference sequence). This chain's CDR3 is CATSARQGVGQETQYF. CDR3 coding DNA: TGTGCCACCAGCGCAAGACAGGGGGTAGGCCAAGAGACCCAGTACTTC.

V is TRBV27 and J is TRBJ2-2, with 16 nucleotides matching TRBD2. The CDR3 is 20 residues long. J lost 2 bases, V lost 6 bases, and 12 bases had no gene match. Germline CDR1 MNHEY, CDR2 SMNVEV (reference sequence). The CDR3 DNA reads TGTGCCAGCAGCTCCGATCCGGGACTAGCGGGAGGGCCCAACACCGGGGAGCTGTTTTTT. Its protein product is CASSSDPGLAGGPNTGELFF.

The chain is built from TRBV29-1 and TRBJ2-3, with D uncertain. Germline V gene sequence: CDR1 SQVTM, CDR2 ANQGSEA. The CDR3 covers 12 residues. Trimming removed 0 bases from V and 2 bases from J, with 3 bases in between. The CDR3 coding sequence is TGCAGCGTTGAAGATCCCACAGATACGCAGTATTTT. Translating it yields CSVEDPTDTQYF.

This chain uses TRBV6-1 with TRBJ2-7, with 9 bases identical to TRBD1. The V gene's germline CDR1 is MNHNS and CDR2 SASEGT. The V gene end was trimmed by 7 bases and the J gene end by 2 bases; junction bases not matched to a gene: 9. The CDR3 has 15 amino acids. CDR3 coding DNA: TGTGCCAGCAACAGGGGACAGGGTAACACCTACGAGCAGTACTTC. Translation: CASNRGQGNTYEQYF.

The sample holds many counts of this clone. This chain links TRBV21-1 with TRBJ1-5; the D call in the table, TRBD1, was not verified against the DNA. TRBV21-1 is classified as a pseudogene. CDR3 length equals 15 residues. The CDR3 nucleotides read TGTGCCAGCAGCAAAGAACAGGGATGGAGGCAGCCCCAGCATTTT. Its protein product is CASSKEQGWRQPQHF.

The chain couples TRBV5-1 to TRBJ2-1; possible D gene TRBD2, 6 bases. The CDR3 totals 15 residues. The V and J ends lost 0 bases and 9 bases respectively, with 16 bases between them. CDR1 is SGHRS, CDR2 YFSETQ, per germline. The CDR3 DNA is TGCGCCAGCAGCTTGGCGGGGTTAGGAGGGATTGAGCAGTTCTTC. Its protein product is CASSLAGLGGIEQFF.

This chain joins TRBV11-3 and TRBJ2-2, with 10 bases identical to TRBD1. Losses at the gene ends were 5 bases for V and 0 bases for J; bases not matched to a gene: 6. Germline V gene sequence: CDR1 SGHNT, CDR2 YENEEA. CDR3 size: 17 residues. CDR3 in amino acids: CASSTRQGAANTGELFF. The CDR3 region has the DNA TGTGCCAGCAGCACTAGACAGGGGGCTGCGAACACCGGGGAGCTGTTTTTT.

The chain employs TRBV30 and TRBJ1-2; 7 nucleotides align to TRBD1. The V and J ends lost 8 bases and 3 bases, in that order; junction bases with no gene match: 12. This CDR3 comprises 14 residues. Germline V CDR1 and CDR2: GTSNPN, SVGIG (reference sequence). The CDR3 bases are TGTGCCCAACAGGGGTCAGGGCTAGACTATGGCTACACCTTC. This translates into CAQQGSGLDYGYTF.

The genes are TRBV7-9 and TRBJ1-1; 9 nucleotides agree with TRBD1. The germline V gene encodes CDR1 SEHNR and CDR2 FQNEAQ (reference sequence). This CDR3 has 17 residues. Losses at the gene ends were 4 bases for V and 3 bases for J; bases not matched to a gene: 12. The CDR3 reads CASSSYPPTGGDTEAFF. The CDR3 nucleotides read TGTGCCAGCAGCTCATACCCCCCCACAGGGGGCGACACTGAAGCTTTCTTT.

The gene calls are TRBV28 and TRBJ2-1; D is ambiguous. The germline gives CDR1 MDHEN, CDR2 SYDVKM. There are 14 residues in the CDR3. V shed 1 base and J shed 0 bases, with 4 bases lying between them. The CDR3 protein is CASSLYSSYNEQFF. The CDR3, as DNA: TGTGCCAGCAGTTTATACAGCTCCTACAATGAGCAGTTCTTC.

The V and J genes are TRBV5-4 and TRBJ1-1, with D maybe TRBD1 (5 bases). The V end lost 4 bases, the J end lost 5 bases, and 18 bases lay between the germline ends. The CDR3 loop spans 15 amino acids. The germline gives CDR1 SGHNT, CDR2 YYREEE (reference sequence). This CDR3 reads CASSLDRAGLTEAFF. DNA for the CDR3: TGTGCCAGCAGCCTAGATCGGGCAGGGTTAACTGAAGCTTTCTTT.

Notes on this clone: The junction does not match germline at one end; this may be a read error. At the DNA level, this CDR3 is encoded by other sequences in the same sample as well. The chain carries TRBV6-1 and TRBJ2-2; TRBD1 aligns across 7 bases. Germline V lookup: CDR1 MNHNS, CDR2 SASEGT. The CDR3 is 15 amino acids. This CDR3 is CASSSGTVLSGELFF. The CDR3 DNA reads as TGCGCCAGCAGTTCCGGGACAGTCTTAAGCGGGGAGCTGTTTTTT.

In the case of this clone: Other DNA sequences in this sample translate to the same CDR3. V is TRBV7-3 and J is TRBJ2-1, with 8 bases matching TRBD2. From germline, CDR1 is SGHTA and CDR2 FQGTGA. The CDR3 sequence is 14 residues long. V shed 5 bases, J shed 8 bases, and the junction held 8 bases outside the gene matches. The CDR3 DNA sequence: TGTGCCAGCAGCAGTAGCGGGACTAGGGATGAGCAGTTCTTC. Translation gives CASSSSGTRDEQFF.